Reported below is one TCR beta chain. Its antigen is as yet unknown. This sample was included in a study of T cells in localized non-small cell lung cancer. General observations from the study: Of the tissues analyzed, uninvolved adjacent lung showed maximal T cell clonality, greater than tumor. Within adjacent lung there appeared a median approximately 60 of the top 100 tumor clones.

Measured with immunoSEQ multiplex PCR; TCRdb has only the in-frame clones, and not every one. The data hold some 15,000 clones, with around 87% observed a single time. There are 12 residues in the CDR3. Trimming took 4 bases from V and 10 from J, leaving 12 bases between them. Germline CDR1 and CDR2: SGHDT and YYEEEE. The receptor's source is a male donor at least 60 years old with stage II lung adenocarcinoma. The specimen comprised peripheral blood mononuclear cells, sampled before any cancer treatment. The rearrangement uses TRBV5-6 and TRBJ2-1; perhaps TRBD1 as D (6 bases). The CDR3 DNA reads TGTGCCAGCAGCCTCGTAGGGGGAGAGCAGTTCTTC. Translation gives CASSLVGGEQFF.